This T cell receptor (beta chain) was captured by sequencing in a study of blood T cell repertoires in COVID-19. Across the whole study: PBMCs, B-cell-depleted T cells, or T cells were the source of the cDNA or gDNA that made up the material.

Source study methods: Counts of nucleated cells, estimated from reference gene primer amplification, were obtained. Sequencing was performed with immunoSEQ multiplex PCR; in TCRdb, only in-frame clones are kept and a portion is missing. The V and J calls and clone size come from that table; D and trimming were worked out from the DNA. The repertoire includes about 270,000 clones, around nine tenths of them detected once, and less than 2% sits in the top ten. The CDR3 is 14 amino acids. J gave up 5 bases and V 7 bases, and 7 bases lay outside the gene matches. Germline values: CDR1 SNHLY, CDR2 FYNNEI. This clone was seen just once.

The specimen was PBMCs or T cells enriched from blood (not recorded which). This TCR derives from a woman aged 55 to 70 who had recovered from COVID-19. This rearrangement joins TRBV2 to TRBJ2-3; 9 nucleotides agree with TRBD2. The CDR3 spells CASKGGGAIDTQYF. The CDR3 DNA reads TGTGCCAGCAAGGGCGGGGGGGCCATAGATACGCAGTATTTT.